This TCR beta chain was profiled in a study of identifying expanded T cells in peripheral blood. No infections or other immune events were documented during collection. Sequencing used immunoSEQ multiplex PCR; TCRdb keeps in-frame clones, though not all of them. The sample contains approximately 63,000 clones, about 87% of which appear only once. Germline V gives CDR1 SGHRS, CDR2 YFSETQ. The CDR3 has 14 residues. Between the trimmed V and J ends, which lost 2 bases and 4 bases, there was a span of 9 bases. V gene TRBV5-1 combines with J gene TRBJ1-4; no firm D call. The sample comprised blood. This sequence was found in a person between 18 and 75 years old in good health. The CDR3 loop is CASSLSVFNEKLFF. The CDR3 region has the DNA TGCGCCAGCAGCTTATCCGTATTTAATGAAAAACTGTTTTTT.